These 32 T cell receptor beta chains were sequenced from one sample in a study of blood T cell repertoires in COVID-19. TCRdb's copy holds only in-frame clones and misses some; the assay was immunoSEQ multiplex PCR. The repertoire consists of approximately 250,000 clones, with roughly 80% occurring once and the leading ten covering 4.2%. The sequenced material came from peripheral blood. Receptors were obtained from a man in his 60s with acute or convalescent COVID-19.

The sample holds one count of this clone. This specimen includes other DNA sequences encoding the same CDR3. This rearrangement joins TRBV2 to TRBJ2-3; D is uncertain. CDR1 SNHLY and CDR2 FYNNEI come from the germline V gene. The germline V and J ends were trimmed by 5 bases and 3 bases, with 3 bases remaining between them. The CDR3 has 11 residues. The CDR3 DNA is TGTGCCAGCAGTCGGACAGATACGCAGTATTTT. Translating gives CASSRTDTQYF.

V is TRBV15 and J is TRBJ2-1; the D gene is possibly TRBD2 (5 bases). The CDR3 runs 15 residues. V was pared by 0 bases and J by 0 bases, with 6 bases between. Germline V gives CDR1 LNHNV, CDR2 YYDKDF (reference sequence). This chain's CDR3 is CATSRDRGSYNEQFF. The CDR3 DNA reads TGTGCCACCAGCAGAGATCGGGGCTCCTACAATGAGCAGTTCTTC.

The chain joins TRBV7-3 to TRBJ1-1, with 8 bases matching TRBD1. CDR3 length equals 16 residues. The germline V gene encodes CDR1 SGHTA and CDR2 FQGTGA. The junction had 12 bases not matched to a gene; V was cut back by 5 bases and J by 4 bases. In DNA, the CDR3 is TGTGCCAGCAGCCCTAGCGCCCAGGGGGCGGGCACTGAAGCTTTCTTT. This sequence encodes CASSPSAQGAGTEAFF.

This rearrangement joins TRBV4-1 to TRBJ2-7; 14 positions agree with TRBD2. This CDR3 is built from 15 residues. Trimming took 2 bases from V and 5 from J; bases not matched to a gene: 2. Per the germline V gene, CDR1 is MGHRA and CDR2 is YSYEKL. CDR3 nucleotides: TGCGCCAGCAGCCAATGGACTAGCGGGGGGAACGAGCAGTACTTC. It specifies CASSQWTSGGNEQYF.

The chain couples TRBV19 to TRBJ1-1; perhaps TRBD1 as D (6 bases). CDR1 is LNHDA, CDR2 SQIVND, per germline (reference sequence). V was shortened by 5 bases and J by 2 bases, with 12 bases between the two germline ends. This CDR3 is built from 14 residues. In nucleotides, the CDR3 is TGTGCCAGTAGTTTCGACAGGTCTAACACTGAAGCTTTCTTT. Amino acid sequence: CASSFDRSNTEAFF. Variable domain in full (rest from reference TRBV19 and TRBJ1-1): DGGITQSPKYLFRKEGQNVTLSCEQNLNHDAMYWYRQDPGQGLRLIYYSQIVNDFQKGDIAEGYSVSREKKESFPLTVTSAQKNPTAFYLCASSFDRSNTEAFFGQGTRLTVV.

V usage is TRBV11-1 and J usage is TRBJ2-5; perhaps TRBD1 as D (5 bases). Germline V gene lookup returns CDR1 SGHAT and CDR2 FQDESV (reference sequence). The CDR3 is 15 amino acids. Between the trimmed V and J ends, which lost 1 base and 2 bases, there was a span of 11 bases. CDR3 loop: CASSLEWTPQETQYF. The CDR3 DNA is TGTGCCAGCAGCTTAGAATGGACACCTCAAGAGACCCAGTACTTC.

V is TRBV28 and J is TRBJ2-1, with TRBD2 matching over 15 bases. Germline CDR1 reads MDHEN; CDR2 reads SYDVKM. V lost 6 bases and J lost 9; bases outside the gene matches: 9. The CDR3 has 16 amino acids. CDR3 amino acids: CASRPTGLAGGREQFF. The CDR3 coding sequence is TGTGCCAGCAGGCCGACGGGACTAGCGGGAGGTCGTGAGCAGTTCTTC. The full variable domain, in which reference TRBV28 and TRBJ2-1 provide the parts outside the CDR3, is DVKVTQSSRYLVKRTGEKVFLECVQDMDHENMFWYRQDPGLGLRLIYFSYDVKMKEKGDIPEGYSVSREKKERFSLILESASTNQTSMYLCASRPTGLAGGREQFFGPGTRLTVL.

The chain carries TRBV3-1 (or the pseudogene TRBV3-2) and TRBJ2-7; no clear D. Trimming left V 4 bases short and J 2 bases short, with 9 bases between. The germline V gene has CDR1 LGHDT and CDR2 YNNKEL (reference sequence). The CDR3 loop spans 13 amino acids. The CDR3 is CASSPSGTYEQYF. The CDR3, as DNA: TGTGCCAGCAGCCCCTCAGGTACCTACGAGCAGTACTTC.

The chain uses TRBV14 and TRBJ2-7; a possible D gene is TRBD2 (5 bases). V was trimmed by 4 bases and J by 2 bases, leaving 9 bases between them. This CDR3 contains 13 residues. The germline V gene has CDR1 SGHDN and CDR2 FVKESK. In DNA, the CDR3 is TGTGCCAGCAGCCGGACTCCCCCCTACGAGCAGTACTTC. Protein sequence: CASSRTPPYEQYF.

This clone was found a few times. The gene calls are TRBV19 and TRBJ2-3; 8 bases match TRBD1. The CDR3 has 14 amino acids. V dropped 8 bases and J dropped 3; count of bases not matched to a gene: 7. In germline, CDR1 is LNHDA, CDR2 SQIVND (reference sequence). The CDR3 sequence is CASSRQGTTDTQYF. The CDR3, as DNA: TGTGCCAGTTCCCGACAGGGGACTACAGATACGCAGTATTTT.

V and J are TRBV24-1 and TRBJ2-3; D is unclear. This CDR3 is built from 15 residues. Trimming took off 4 bases at V and 0 bases at J, with 10 bases between the two ends. Per germline, CDR1 KGHDR and CDR2 SFDVKD. The CDR3 DNA follows: TGTGCCACCAGTGACTCCCACATGAGCACAGATACGCAGTATTTT. Translation gives CATSDSHMSTDTQYF.

The genes are TRBV18 and TRBJ2-5; tentatively, D is TRBD2 (5 bases). The CDR3 covers 16 residues. The germline V gene has CDR1 KGHSH and CDR2 LQKENI. V was pared by 4 bases and J by 1 base, with 16 bases between. The CDR3 coding sequence is TGTGCCAGCTCACGCACCTACTCAAGCGGCCAAGAGACCCAGTACTTC. Protein product: CASSRTYSSGQETQYF.

This clone appeared a few times. The chain links TRBV4-1 to TRBJ2-2; D is possibly TRBD1 (5 bases). The ends were cut back, 7 bases at V and 7 bases at J, with 19 bases in the middle. The CDR3 is made up of 15 amino acids. Per germline, CDR1 MGHRA and CDR2 YSYEKL. The DNA of the CDR3 is TGCGCCAGCACCAAAGGCCCAGGGTTTGGCGGGGAGCTGTTTTTT. Amino acids: CASTKGPGFGGELFF.

In its sample, this clone was seen a few times. The J gene is TRBJ1-6, the V gene TRBV7-8; possibly TRBD1 for D (6 bases). The germline gives CDR1 SGHVS, CDR2 FQNEAQ. The germline V and J ends were trimmed by 1 base and 0 bases, with 19 bases remaining between them. This CDR3 has 20 amino acids. The CDR3 coding sequence is TGTGCCAGCAGCTTAGATTCCAGGGGTCGGATGAGCTCCTATAATTCACCCCTCCACTTT. Translated, it gives CASSLDSRGRMSSYNSPLHF.

CDR3 residues: CATSDPSGGAADTQYF. CDR3 coding DNA: TGTGCCACCAGTGACCCTAGCGGGGGGGCCGCAGATACGCAGTATTTT. The chain joins TRBV24-1 to TRBJ2-3; 12 bases are shared with TRBD2. CDR1 and CDR2 from the germline V gene are KGHDR and SFDVKD. This CDR3 comprises 16 residues. J gave up 4 bases and V 4 bases, and 5 bases lay outside the gene matches.

The chain couples TRBV19 to TRBJ1-5; tentative D call: TRBD1 (5 bases). Trimming removed 3 bases from V and 0 bases from J, with 12 bases in between. Looked up from germline, CDR1 is LNHDA and CDR2 is SQIVND (reference sequence). The CDR3 is 16 residues long. CDR3 DNA sequence: TGTGCCAGTAGTATCGGGGGAGGGAATAGCAATCAGCCCCAGCATTTT. Its translation: CASSIGGGNSNQPQHF.

V gene TRBV19 combines with J gene TRBJ1-1; D gene uncertain. V was cut by 8 bases and J by 1 base, with 14 bases left in between. Germline CDR1 is LNHDA and CDR2 is SQIVND (reference sequence). CDR3 size: 14 residues. The chain's CDR3 is CASLPRGRNTEAFF. The CDR3 nucleotides are TGTGCCAGTCTCCCGAGAGGGAGGAACACTGAAGCTTTCTTT.

The chain joins TRBV20-1 to TRBJ2-7; the D is unclear. Trimming shortened V by 3 bases and J by 6 bases, and 12 bases separated the two germline ends. Germline-derived CDR1 and CDR2 are DFQATT and SNEGSKA (reference sequence). The CDR3 has 12 residues. CDR3 bases: TGCAGTGCTAGTTCCCGTGCCGGCGAGCAGTACTTC. As protein: CSASSRAGEQYF.

The chain uses TRBV28 and TRBJ1-5, with 7 bases fitting TRBD1. Germline assignment: CDR1 MDHEN and CDR2 SYDVKM. This CDR3 has 15 amino acids. With V trimmed by 5 bases and J by 5 bases, 9 bases remained unmatched. DNA of the CDR3: TGTGCCAGCAGTCAGGGACAGACTACTTATCAGCCCCAGCATTTT. It is translated as CASSQGQTTYQPQHF.

This chain uses TRBV30 with TRBJ1-4; 7 nucleotides agree with TRBD1. Unmatched junction bases numbered 9, after V lost 2 bases and J lost 15 bases. The CDR3 contains 12 residues. Looked up from germline, CDR1 is GTSNPN and CDR2 is SVGIG (reference sequence). The CDR3 sequence is CAWSTQTGIMFF. Written as DNA, the CDR3 is TGTGCCTGGAGTACCCAGACAGGGATAATGTTTTTT.

The chain links TRBV9 to TRBJ2-1; D perhaps matches TRBD2 (7 bases). This CDR3 comprises 15 residues. Deletions cut 5 bases from V and 0 bases from J, with 12 bases between. Germline assignment: CDR1 SGDLS and CDR2 YYNGEE. CDR3 sequence: CASSSAGASYNEQFF. The CDR3 region has the DNA TGTGCCAGCAGTAGCGCGGGGGCCTCCTACAATGAGCAGTTCTTC.

J is TRBJ1-2 and V is TRBV25-1; 8 nucleotides match TRBD1. The CDR3 is 16 residues long. From germline, CDR1 is MGHDK and CDR2 SYGVNS. Losses at the gene ends were 0 bases for V and 8 bases for J; bases not matched to a gene: 11. The CDR3, as DNA: TGTGCCAGCAGTGAATACCCGTCAACAGGGGGGAAGGGCTACACCTTC. This translates into CASSEYPSTGGKGYTF.

V usage is TRBV19 and J usage is TRBJ2-3; 9 bases are a match to TRBD2. V shed 6 bases, J shed 2 bases, and the junction held 6 bases outside the gene matches. This CDR3 is built from 15 residues. CDR1 and CDR2 from the germline V gene are LNHDA and SQIVND (reference sequence). The CDR3 DNA is TGTGCCAGTAGCCTAGCGGGACCCCCCACAGATACGCAGTATTTT. Encoded protein: CASSLAGPPTDTQYF.

The rearrangement links TRBV11-2 to TRBJ2-3; D is undetermined. Trimming removed 5 bases from V and 4 bases from J, with 4 bases in between. The CDR3 covers 11 residues. CDR1 is SGHAT and CDR2 is FQNNGV in the germline V gene. CDR3 nucleotide sequence: TGTGCCAGCAGCCTTGCAGATACGCAGTATTTT. Translating gives CASSLADTQYF.

V gene TRBV10-2 combines with J gene TRBJ2-5; 9 bases map to TRBD1. The germline V gene has CDR1 WSHSY and CDR2 SAAADI. V gave up 3 bases and J gave up 2 bases; unmatched junction bases: 4. The CDR3 consists of 15 residues. The CDR3 sequence: CASSDLDRGQETQYF. The CDR3 DNA is TGCGCCAGCAGTGATTTGGACAGGGGACAAGAGACCCAGTACTTC.

This clone showed up just a few times. The chain carries TRBV14 and TRBJ2-3; no reliable D call. V lost 1 base, J lost 1 base, and 6 bases lay in between. The CDR3 is 14 amino acids. Germline V lookup: CDR1 SGHDN, CDR2 FVKESK. The CDR3 bases are TGTGCCAGCAGCCAAGTTAGAGGCACAGATACGCAGTATTTT. Protein sequence: CASSQVRGTDTQYF.

The J gene is TRBJ1-5, the V gene TRBV6-5; TRBD1 matches at 7 bases. Germline CDR1 reads MNHEY; CDR2 reads SVGAGI. V lost 6 bases to trimming and J lost 4 bases; unmatched junction nucleotides: 9. The CDR3 sequence is 15 residues long. In DNA, the CDR3 is TGTGCCAGCAGCTTTACAGGGGCTCGGAATCAGCCCCAGCATTTT. Its protein is CASSFTGARNQPQHF.

The rearrangement links TRBV29-1 to TRBJ2-3; D is perhaps TRBD1 (6 bases). CDR1 SQVTM and CDR2 ANQGSEA come from the germline V gene. The CDR3 contains 16 residues. The V end lost 1 base, the J end lost 4 bases, and 18 bases lay between the germline ends. The CDR3 loop is CSVEGGRGVTPDTQYF. Written as DNA, the CDR3 is TGCAGCGTTGAAGGGGGGCGAGGGGTGACCCCAGATACGCAGTATTTT.

This clone has more than one count but fewer than ten. This chain uses TRBV5-4 with TRBJ2-1; TRBD2 matches 10 bases. The ends lost 4 bases at V and 7 bases at J; junction bases unmatched: 5. This CDR3 comprises 14 residues. The germline V gene encodes CDR1 SGHNT and CDR2 YYREEE (reference sequence). This chain's CDR3 is CASSRGTSENEQFF. In DNA, the CDR3 is TGTGCCAGCAGCAGGGGGACTAGCGAAAATGAGCAGTTCTTC.

V and J are TRBV6-1 and TRBJ2-1, with TRBD1 identical over 9 bases. CDR1 and CDR2 from the germline V gene are MNHNS and SASEGT. This CDR3 is 15 amino acids long. V dropped 2 bases and J dropped 6; count of bases not matched to a gene: 5. The CDR3 spells CASSETGGAPNEQFF. The CDR3 DNA is TGTGCCAGCAGTGAAACAGGGGGCGCGCCCAATGAGCAGTTCTTC.

This clone occurred a few times. The chain carries TRBV23-1 and TRBJ2-3, with a weak D call TRBD2 (6 bases). TRBV23-1 is sorted into the ORF group, with uncertain function. This CDR3 is built from 17 residues. Trimming cost V 0 bases and J 4 bases, with 17 bases left between them. CDR3 residues: CASSQSVPKSGSDTQYF. The CDR3 region has the DNA TGCGCCAGCAGTCAATCGGTCCCAAAGAGCGGGTCAGATACGCAGTATTTT.

This chain connects TRBV2 to TRBJ1-6; D is possibly TRBD1 (5 bases). Trimming removed 7 bases at V and 6 bases at J, with 13 bases between. This CDR3 is 14 amino acids long. Per the germline V gene, CDR1 is SNHLY and CDR2 is FYNNEI. The CDR3 DNA sequence: TGTGCCAGCAAGCGGGACGTTGTTAATTCACCCCTCCACTTT. As protein: CASKRDVVNSPLHF. Full variable domain (rest looked up from reference TRBV2 and TRBJ1-6): EPEVTQTPSHQVTQMGQEVILRCVPISNHLYFYWYRQILGQKVEFLVSFYNNEISEKSEIFDDQFSVERPDGSNFTLKIRSTKLEDSAMYFCASKRDVVNSPLHFGNGTRLTVT.